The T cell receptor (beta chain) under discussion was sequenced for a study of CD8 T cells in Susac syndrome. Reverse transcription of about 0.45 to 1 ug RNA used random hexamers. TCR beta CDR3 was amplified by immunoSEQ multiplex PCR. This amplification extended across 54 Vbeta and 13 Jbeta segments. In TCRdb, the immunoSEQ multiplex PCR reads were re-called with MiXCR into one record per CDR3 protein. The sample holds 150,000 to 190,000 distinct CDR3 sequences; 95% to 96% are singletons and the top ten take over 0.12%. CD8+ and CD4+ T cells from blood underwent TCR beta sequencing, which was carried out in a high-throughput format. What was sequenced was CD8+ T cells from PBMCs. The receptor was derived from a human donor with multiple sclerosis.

CDR3 nucleotide sequence: TGCGCCAGCAGCCAAGAGGGCGGCAGAAACTACGAGCAGTACTTC. This codes for CASSQEGGRNYEQYF. V and J are TRBV4-1 and TRBJ2-7, with unresolved D. Germline CDR1 and CDR2: MGHRA and YSYEKL. Trimming shortened V by 0 bases and J by 3 bases, and 12 bases separated the two germline ends. This CDR3 spans 15 amino acids.